The source of this T cell receptor beta chain is a study of beta chain features in type 1 diabetes. Study summary: Patient and healthy donor groups were alike in age, gender and cell yields. General study results and limits: Patients with Type 1 diabetes showed moderately but significantly shorter TCRB CDR3s in all four CD4+ subsets.

Details on this clone: Its antigen is not identified.

The investigators reverse transcribed all of the isolated RNA, so they sequenced expressed TCRB transcripts. Here immunoSEQ multiplex PCR was the method, and the copy in TCRdb shows in-frame clones only, minus some. The sample shows 150,000 to 200,000 clones, 8.5% to 10% of them seen only once. The germline gives CDR1 SGHTA, CDR2 FQGNSA. Trimming stripped 5 bases from V and 1 base from J, with 8 bases between. The CDR3 loop spans 13 amino acids. This chain connects TRBV7-2 to TRBJ1-1; maybe TRBD1 (5 bases). The TCR comes from a woman aged 25 to 45 with type 1 diabetes. The sequencing sample was made of central memory CD4+ T cells from blood. CDR3 protein: CASSTQGNTEAFF. In DNA, the CDR3 is TGTGCCAGCAGCACGCAGGGGAACACTGAAGCTTTCTTT.